The T cell receptor beta chain described here comes from a study of blood T cell repertoires in COVID-19. Produced via immunoSEQ multiplex PCR; TCRdb's table is partial and in-frame only. This repertoire shows roughly 77,000 clones, around 74% found once; its top ten account for 9.9%. Germline V gives CDR1 SQVTM, CDR2 ANQGSEA. Trimming pared 2 bases from V and 7 bases from J, leaving 14 bases between. This CDR3 spans 13 amino acids. The sequence derives from a human donor in a cohort sampled during active COVID-19. V usage is TRBV29-1 and J usage is TRBJ1-2; unclear D gene. The sample comprised peripheral blood. DNA for the CDR3: TGCAGCGTTGAAAGGCCCGGGAGATCTGGCTACACCTTC. It codes for CSVERPGRSGYTF.